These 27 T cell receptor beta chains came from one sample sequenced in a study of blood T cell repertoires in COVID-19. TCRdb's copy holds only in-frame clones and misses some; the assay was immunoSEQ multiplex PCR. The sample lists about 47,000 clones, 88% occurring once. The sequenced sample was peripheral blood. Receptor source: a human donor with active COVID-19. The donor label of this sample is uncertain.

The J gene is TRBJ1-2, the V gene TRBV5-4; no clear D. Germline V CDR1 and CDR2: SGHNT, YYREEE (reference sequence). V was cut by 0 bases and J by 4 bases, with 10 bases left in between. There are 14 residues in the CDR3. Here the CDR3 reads CASSLDVTSYGYTF. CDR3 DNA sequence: TGTGCCAGCAGCTTGGATGTTACAAGCTATGGCTACACCTTC.

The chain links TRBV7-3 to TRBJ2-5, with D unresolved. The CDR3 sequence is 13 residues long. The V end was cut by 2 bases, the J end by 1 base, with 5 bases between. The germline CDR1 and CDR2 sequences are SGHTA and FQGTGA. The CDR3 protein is CASSLSLQETQYF. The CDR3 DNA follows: TGTGCCAGCAGCTTATCCCTCCAAGAGACCCAGTACTTC.

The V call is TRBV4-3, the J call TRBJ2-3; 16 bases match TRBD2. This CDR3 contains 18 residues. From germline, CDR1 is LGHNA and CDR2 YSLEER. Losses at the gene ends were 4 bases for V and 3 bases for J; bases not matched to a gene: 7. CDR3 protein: CASSPGLAGGPSTDTQYF. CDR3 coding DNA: TGCGCCAGCAGCCCGGGACTAGCGGGAGGGCCTAGTACAGATACGCAGTATTTT.

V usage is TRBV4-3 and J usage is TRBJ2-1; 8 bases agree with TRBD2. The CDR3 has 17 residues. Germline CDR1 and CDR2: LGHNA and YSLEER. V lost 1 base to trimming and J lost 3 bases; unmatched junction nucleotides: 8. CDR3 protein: CASSQGLGRGDYNEQFF. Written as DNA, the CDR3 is TGCGCCAGCAGCCAAGGCTTGGGGCGGGGGGACTACAATGAGCAGTTCTTC.

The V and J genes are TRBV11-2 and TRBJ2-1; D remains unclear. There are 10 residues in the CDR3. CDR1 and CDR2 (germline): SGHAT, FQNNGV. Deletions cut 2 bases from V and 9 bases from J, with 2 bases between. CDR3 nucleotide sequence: TGTGCCAGCAGCTTACGTGAGCAGTTCTTC. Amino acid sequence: CASSLREQFF.

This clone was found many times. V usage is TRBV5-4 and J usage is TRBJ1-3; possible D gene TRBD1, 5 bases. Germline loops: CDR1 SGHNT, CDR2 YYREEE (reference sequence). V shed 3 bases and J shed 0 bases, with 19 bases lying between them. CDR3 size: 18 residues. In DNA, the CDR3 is TGTGCCAGCAGCTGGGGTTTAGGGGCCGGGGGCTCTGGAAACACCATATATTTT. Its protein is CASSWGLGAGGSGNTIYF. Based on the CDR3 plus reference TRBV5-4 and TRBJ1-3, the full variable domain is ETGVTQSPTHLIKTRGQQVTLRCSSQSGHNTVSWYQQALGQGPQFIFQYYREEENGRGNFPPRFSGLQFPNYSSELNVNALELDDSALYLCASSWGLGAGGSGNTIYFGEGSWLTVV.

The CDR3 region is CASSQGSSGGAQYF. In DNA form, the CDR3 reads TGCGCCAGCAGCCAAGGCTCGAGCGGAGGGGCCCAGTACTTC. The rearrangement joins TRBV4-1 to TRBJ2-5, with a tentative D call TRBD2 (6 bases). The CDR3 covers 14 residues. Trimming took off 1 base at V and 9 bases at J, with 15 bases between the two ends. CDR1 and CDR2 from the germline V gene are MGHRA and YSYEKL.

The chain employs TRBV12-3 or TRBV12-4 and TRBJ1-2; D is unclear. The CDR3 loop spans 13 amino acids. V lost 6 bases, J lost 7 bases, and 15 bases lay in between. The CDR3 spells CASSPGREGGYTF. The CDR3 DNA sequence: TGTGCCAGCAGCCCCGGTCGGGAGGGTGGCTACACCTTC.

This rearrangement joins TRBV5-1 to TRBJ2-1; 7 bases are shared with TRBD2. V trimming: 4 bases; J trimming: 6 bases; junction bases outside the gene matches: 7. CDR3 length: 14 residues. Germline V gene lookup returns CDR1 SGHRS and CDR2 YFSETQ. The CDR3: CASSESGVSNEQFF. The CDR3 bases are TGCGCCAGCAGCGAGAGCGGGGTGAGCAATGAGCAGTTCTTC.

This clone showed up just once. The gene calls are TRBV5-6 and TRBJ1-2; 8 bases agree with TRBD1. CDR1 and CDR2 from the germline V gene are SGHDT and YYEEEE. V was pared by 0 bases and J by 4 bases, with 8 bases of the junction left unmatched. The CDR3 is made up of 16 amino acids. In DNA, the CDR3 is TGTGCCAGCAGCTTGGGCTCCGGGACAGGACTCTATGGCTACACCTTC. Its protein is CASSLGSGTGLYGYTF.

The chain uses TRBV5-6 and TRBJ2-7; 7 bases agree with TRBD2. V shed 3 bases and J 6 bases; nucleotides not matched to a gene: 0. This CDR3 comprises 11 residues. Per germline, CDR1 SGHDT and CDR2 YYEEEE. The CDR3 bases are TGTGCCAGCAGCTCGGGAGGCGAGCAGTACTTC. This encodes CASSSGGEQYF.

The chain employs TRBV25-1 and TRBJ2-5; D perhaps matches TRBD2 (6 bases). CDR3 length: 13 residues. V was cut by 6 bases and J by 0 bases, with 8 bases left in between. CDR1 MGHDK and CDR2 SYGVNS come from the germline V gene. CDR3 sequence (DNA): TGTGCCAGCAGAGAGCGGGACCAAGAGACCCAGTACTTC. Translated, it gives CASRERDQETQYF.

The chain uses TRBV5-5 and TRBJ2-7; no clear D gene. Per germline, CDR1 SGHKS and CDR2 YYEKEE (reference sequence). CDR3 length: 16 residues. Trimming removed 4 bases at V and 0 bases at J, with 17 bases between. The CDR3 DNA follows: TGTGCCAGCAGCCATCTTGTATCGCAGGCCTCCTACGAGCAGTACTTC. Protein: CASSHLVSQASYEQYF.

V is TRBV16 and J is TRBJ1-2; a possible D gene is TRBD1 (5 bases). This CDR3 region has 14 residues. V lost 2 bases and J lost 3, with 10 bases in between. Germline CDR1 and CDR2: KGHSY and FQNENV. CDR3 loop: CASSQGAQDYGYTF. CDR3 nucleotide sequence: TGTGCCAGCAGCCAAGGGGCACAGGACTATGGCTACACCTTC. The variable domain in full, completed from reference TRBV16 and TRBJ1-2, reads GEEVAQTPKHLVRGEGQKAKLYCAPIKGHSYVFWYQQVLKNEFKFLISFQNENVFDETGMPKERFSAKCLPNSPCSLEIQATKLEDSAVYFCASSQGAQDYGYTFGSGTRLTVV.

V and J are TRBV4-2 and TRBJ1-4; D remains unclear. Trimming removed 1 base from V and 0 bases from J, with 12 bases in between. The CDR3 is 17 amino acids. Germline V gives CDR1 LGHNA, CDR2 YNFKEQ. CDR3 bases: TGTGCCAGCAGCCAAGTTTTTTCGGAGACAACTAATGAAAAACTGTTTTTT. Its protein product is CASSQVFSETTNEKLFF.

CDR3 sequence reads: CSVVTGGNEQFF. The CDR3 DNA reads TGCAGCGTTGTTACAGGGGGGAATGAGCAGTTCTTC. The gene calls are TRBV29-1 and TRBJ2-1; 8 bases match TRBD1. This CDR3 comprises 12 residues. CDR1 and CDR2 (germline): SQVTM, ANQGSEA. V shed 4 bases and J 7 bases; nucleotides not matched to a gene: 3.

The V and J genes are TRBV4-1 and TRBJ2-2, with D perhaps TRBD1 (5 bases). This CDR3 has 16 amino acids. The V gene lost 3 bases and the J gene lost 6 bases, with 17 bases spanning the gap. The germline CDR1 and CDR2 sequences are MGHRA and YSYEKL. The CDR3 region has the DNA TGCGCCAGCAGCCATGGCAGAGCCAGGGCGTCCGGGGAGCTGTTTTTT. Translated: CASSHGRARASGELFF.

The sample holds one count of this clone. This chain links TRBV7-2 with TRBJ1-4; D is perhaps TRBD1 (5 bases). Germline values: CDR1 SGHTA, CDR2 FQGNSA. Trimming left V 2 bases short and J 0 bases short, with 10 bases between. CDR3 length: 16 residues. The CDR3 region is CASSLNRIATNEKLFF. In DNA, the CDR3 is TGTGCCAGCAGCTTAAACAGGATTGCAACTAATGAAAAACTGTTTTTT.

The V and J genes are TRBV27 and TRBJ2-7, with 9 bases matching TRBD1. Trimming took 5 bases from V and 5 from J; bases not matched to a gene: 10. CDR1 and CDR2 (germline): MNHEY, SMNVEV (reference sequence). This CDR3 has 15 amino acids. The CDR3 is CASSPDRDRAHEQYF. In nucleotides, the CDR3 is TGTGCCAGCAGTCCCGACCGGGACAGGGCGCACGAGCAGTACTTC.

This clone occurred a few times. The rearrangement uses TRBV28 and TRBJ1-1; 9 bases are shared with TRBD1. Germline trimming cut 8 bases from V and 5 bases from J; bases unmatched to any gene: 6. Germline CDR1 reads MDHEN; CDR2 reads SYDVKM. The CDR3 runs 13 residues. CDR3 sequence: CASGGTGRTEAFF. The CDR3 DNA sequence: TGTGCCAGCGGGGGGACAGGGAGAACTGAAGCTTTCTTT. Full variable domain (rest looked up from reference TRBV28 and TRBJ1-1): DVKVTQSSRYLVKRTGEKVFLECVQDMDHENMFWYRQDPGLGLRLIYFSYDVKMKEKGDIPEGYSVSREKKERFSLILESASTNQTSMYLCASGGTGRTEAFFGQGTRLTVV.

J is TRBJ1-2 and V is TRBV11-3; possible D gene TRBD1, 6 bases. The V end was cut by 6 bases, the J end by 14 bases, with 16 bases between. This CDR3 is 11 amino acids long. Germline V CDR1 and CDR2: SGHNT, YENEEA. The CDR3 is CASSSTTGFTF. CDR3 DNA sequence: TGTGCCAGCAGTTCCACTACAGGGTTTACCTTC.

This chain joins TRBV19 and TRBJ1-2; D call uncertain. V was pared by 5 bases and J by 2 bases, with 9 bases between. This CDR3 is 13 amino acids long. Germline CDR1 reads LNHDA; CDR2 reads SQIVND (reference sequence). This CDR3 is CASSFLSNYGYTF. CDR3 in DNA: TGTGCCAGTAGTTTTTTGTCGAACTATGGCTACACCTTC.

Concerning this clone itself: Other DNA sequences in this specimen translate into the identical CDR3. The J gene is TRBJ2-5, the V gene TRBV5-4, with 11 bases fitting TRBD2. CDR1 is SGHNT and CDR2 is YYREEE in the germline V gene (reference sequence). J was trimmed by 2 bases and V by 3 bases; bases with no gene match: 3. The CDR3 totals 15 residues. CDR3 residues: CASSWGTSGQETQYF. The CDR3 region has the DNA TGTGCCAGCAGCTGGGGGACTAGCGGACAAGAGACCCAGTACTTC. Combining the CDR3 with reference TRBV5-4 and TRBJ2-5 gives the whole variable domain ETGVTQSPTHLIKTRGQQVTLRCSSQSGHNTVSWYQQALGQGPQFIFQYYREEENGRGNFPPRFSGLQFPNYSSELNVNALELDDSALYLCASSWGTSGQETQYFGPGTRLLVL.

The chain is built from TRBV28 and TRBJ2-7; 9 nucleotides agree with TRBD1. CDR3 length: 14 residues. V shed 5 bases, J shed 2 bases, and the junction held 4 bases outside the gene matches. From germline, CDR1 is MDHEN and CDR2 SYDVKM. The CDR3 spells CASSSRDRAYEQYF. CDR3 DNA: TGTGCCAGCAGTAGCCGGGACAGGGCCTACGAGCAGTACTTC.

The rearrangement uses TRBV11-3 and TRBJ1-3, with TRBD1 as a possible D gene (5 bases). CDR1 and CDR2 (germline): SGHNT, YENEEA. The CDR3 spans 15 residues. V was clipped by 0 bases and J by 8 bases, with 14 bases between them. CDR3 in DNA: TGTGCCAGCAGCTTAGACGGGGCGAGCGGGGACACCATATATTTT. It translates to CASSLDGASGDTIYF.

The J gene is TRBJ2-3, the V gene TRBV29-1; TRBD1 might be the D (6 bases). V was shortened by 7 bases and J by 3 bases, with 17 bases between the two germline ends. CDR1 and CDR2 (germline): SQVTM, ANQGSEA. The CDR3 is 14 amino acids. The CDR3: CSGSRGVGTDTQYF. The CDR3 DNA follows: TGCAGCGGAAGCAGGGGAGTGGGAACAGATACGCAGTATTTT.

The CDR3, as DNA: TGTGCCAGCAGCTTTGTTCCGGGACAGGGGTTCTACGAGCAGTACTTC. Protein product: CASSFVPGQGFYEQYF. This chain joins TRBV7-2 and TRBJ2-7, with TRBD1 matching 10 bases. V trimming: 3 bases; J trimming: 3 bases; junction bases outside the gene matches: 8. The CDR3 runs to 16 residues. Per germline, CDR1 SGHTA and CDR2 FQGNSA.